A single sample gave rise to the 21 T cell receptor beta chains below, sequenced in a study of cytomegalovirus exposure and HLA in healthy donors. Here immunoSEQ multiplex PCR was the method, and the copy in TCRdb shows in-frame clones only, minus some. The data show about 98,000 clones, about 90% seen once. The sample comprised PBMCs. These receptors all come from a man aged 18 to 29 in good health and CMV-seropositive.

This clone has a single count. The DNA of the CDR3 is TGTGCCAGCAGCCGCCAAGAGACCCAGTACTTC. This encodes CASSRQETQYF. This rearrangement joins TRBV5-6 to TRBJ2-5, with D unclear. CDR3 size: 11 residues. V was pared by 4 bases and J by 1 base, with 2 bases between. The germline gives CDR1 SGHDT, CDR2 YYEEEE.

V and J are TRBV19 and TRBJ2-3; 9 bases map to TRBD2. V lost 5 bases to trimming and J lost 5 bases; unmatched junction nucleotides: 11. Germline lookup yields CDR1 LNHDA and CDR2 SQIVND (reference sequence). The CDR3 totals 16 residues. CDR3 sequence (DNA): TGTGCCAGTAGTTCGGAAGGGCGGGGGGGTGGAGATACGCAGTATTTT. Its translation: CASSSEGRGGGDTQYF.

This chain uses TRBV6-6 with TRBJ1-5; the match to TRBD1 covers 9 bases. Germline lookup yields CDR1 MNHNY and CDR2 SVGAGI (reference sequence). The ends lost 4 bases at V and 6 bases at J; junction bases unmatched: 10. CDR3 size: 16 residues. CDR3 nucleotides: TGTGCCAGCAGTTCCGGGACAGGGAGTACGAGTCAGCCCCAGCATTTT. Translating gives CASSSGTGSTSQPQHF.

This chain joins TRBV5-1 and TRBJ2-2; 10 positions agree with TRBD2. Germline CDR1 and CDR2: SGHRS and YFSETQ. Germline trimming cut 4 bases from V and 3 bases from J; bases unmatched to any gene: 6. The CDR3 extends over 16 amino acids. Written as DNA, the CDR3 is TGCGCCAGCAGCCTTACCGGGACTAGCGACACCGGGGAGCTGTTTTTT. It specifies CASSLTGTSDTGELFF. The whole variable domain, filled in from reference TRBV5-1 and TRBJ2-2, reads KAGVTQTPRYLIKTRGQQVTLSCSPISGHRSVSWYQQTPGQGLQFLFEYFSETQRNKGNFPGRFSGRQFSNSRSEMNVSTLELGDSALYLCASSLTGTSDTGELFFGEGSRLTVL.

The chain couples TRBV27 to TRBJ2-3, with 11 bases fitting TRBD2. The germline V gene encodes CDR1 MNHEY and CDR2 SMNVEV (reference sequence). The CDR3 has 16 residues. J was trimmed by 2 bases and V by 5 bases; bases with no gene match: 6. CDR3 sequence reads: CASSQRTSGLTDTQYF. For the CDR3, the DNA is TGTGCCAGCAGTCAAAGGACTAGCGGGCTCACAGATACGCAGTATTTT.

Here the CDR3 reads CASGSNRDTNSTNTGELFF. CDR3 coding DNA: TGTGCTAGTGGTTCGAACCGGGACACCAATAGCACGAACACCGGGGAGCTGTTTTTT. The rearrangement links TRBV12-5 to TRBJ2-2; perhaps TRBD1 as D (6 bases). Trimming shortened V by 4 bases and J by 0 bases, and 21 bases separated the two germline ends. Germline values: CDR1 LGHNT, CDR2 FRNRAP. The CDR3 consists of 19 residues. Full variable domain (outside the CDR3, taken from reference TRBV12-5 and TRBJ2-2): DARVTQTPRHKVTEMGQEVTMRCQPILGHNTVFWYRQTMMQGLELLAYFRNRAPLDDSGMPKDRFSAEMPDATLATLKIQPSEPRDSAVYFCASGSNRDTNSTNTGELFFGEGSRLTVL.

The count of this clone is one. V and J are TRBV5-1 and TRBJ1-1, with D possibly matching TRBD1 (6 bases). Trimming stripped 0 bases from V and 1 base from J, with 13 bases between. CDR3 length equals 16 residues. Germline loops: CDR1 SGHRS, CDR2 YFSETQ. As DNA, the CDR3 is TGCGCCAGCAGCTTGGAACTTAGACAGGAGAACACTGAAGCTTTCTTT. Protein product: CASSLELRQENTEAFF.

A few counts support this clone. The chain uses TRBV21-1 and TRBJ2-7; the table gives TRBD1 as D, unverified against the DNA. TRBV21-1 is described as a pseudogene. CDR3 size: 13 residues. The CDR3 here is CASSGYRGGEQYF. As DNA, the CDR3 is TGTGCCAGCAGCGGTTACAGGGGTGGCGAGCAGTACTTC.

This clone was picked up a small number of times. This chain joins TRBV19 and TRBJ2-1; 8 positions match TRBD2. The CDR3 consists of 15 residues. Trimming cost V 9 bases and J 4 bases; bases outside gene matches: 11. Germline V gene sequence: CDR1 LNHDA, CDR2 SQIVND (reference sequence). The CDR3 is CASRLTSGDYNEQFF. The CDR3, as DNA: TGTGCCAGCAGACTAACTAGCGGTGATTACAATGAGCAGTTCTTC.

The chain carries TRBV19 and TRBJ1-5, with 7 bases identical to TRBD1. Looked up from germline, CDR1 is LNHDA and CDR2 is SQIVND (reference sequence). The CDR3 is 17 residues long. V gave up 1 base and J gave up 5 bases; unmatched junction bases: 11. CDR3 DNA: TGTGCCAGTAGTATAGTTTTGTTGGGCAGGGGGTATCAGCCCCAGCATTTT. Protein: CASSIVLLGRGYQPQHF.

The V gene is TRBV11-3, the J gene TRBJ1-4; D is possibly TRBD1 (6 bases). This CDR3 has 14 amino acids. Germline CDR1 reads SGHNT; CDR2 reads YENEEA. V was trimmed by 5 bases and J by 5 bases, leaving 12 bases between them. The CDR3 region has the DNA TGTGCCAGCAGCCAAACAGGGAAGAATGAAAAACTGTTTTTT. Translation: CASSQTGKNEKLFF.

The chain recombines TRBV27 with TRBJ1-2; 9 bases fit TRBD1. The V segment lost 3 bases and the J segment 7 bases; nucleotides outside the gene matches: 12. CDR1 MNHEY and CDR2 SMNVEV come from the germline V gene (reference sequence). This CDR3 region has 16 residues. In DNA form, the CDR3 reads TGTGCCAGCAGTTTCGTTACCGGGACAGGGATGTCTGGCTACACCTTC. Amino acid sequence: CASSFVTGTGMSGYTF.

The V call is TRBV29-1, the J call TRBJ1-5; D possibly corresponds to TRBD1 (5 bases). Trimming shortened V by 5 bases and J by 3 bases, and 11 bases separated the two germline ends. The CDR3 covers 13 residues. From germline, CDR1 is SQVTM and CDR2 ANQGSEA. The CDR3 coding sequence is TGCAGCGTTTCAAACAGGAACAATCAGCCCCAGCATTTT. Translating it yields CSVSNRNNQPQHF.

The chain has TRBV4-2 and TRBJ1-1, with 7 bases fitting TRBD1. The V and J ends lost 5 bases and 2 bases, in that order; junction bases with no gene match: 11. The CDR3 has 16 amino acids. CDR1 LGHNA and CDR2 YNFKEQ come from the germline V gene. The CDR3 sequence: CASSSRLTGENTEAFF. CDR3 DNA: TGTGCCAGCAGCTCCCGACTCACAGGGGAAAACACTGAAGCTTTCTTT.

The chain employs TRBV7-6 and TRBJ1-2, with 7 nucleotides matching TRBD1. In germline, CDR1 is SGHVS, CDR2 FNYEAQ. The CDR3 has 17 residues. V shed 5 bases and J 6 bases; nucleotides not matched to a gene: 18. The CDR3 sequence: CASSPLTPGRQGNGYTF. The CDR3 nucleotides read TGTGCCAGCAGCCCTCTCACCCCAGGCCGACAGGGCAATGGCTACACCTTC.

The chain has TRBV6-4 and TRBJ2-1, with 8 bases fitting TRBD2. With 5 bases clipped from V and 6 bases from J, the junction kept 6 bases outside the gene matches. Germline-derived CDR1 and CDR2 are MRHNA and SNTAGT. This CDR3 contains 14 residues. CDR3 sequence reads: CASSRLANSNEQFF. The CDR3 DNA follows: TGTGCCAGCAGTCGACTAGCGAATTCCAATGAGCAGTTCTTC.

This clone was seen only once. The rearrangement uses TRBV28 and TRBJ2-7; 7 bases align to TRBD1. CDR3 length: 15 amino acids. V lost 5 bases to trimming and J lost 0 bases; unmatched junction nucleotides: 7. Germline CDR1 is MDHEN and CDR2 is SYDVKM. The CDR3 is CASSGPYRGSYEQYF. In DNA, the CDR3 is TGTGCCAGCAGTGGGCCCTACAGGGGCTCCTACGAGCAGTACTTC. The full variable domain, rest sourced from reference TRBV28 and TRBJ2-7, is DVKVTQSSRYLVKRTGEKVFLECVQDMDHENMFWYRQDPGLGLRLIYFSYDVKMKEKGDIPEGYSVSREKKERFSLILESASTNQTSMYLCASSGPYRGSYEQYFGPGTRLTVT.

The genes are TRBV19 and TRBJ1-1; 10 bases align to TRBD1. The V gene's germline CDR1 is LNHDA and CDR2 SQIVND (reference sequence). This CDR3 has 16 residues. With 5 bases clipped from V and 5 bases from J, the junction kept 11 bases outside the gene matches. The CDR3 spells CASSFLGTGEGTEAFF. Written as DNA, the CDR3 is TGTGCCAGTAGTTTCCTTGGGACAGGGGAGGGGACTGAAGCTTTCTTT.

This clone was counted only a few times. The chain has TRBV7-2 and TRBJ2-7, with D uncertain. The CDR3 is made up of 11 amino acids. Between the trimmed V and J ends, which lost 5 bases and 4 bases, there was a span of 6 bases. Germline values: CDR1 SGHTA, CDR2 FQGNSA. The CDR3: CASSLLYEQYF. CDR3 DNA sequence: TGTGCCAGCAGCCTACTTTACGAGCAGTACTTC.

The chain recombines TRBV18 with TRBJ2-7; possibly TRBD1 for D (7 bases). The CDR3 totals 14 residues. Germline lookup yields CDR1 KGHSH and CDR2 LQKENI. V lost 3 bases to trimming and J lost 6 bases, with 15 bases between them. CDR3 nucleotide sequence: TGTGCCAGCTCACCGACAGGGACTGTAGGCGAGCAGTACTTC. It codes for CASSPTGTVGEQYF.

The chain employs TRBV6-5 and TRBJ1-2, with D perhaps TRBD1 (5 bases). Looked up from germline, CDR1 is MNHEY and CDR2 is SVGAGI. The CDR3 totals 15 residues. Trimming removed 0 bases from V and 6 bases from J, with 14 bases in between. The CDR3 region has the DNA TGTGCCAGCAGTTACTCCCACCGTGGGGGGGATGGCTACACCTTC. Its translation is CASSYSHRGGDGYTF.